These 26 T cell receptor beta chains share one sample of origin, sequenced in a study of T-cell memory formation after mild COVID-19. TCRdb ran MiXCR on the 5' RACE reads and lists one entry per CDR3 protein. The sample lists about 320,000 distinct CDR3 sequences, approximately 14% occurring once. The sample taken for sequencing was PBMCs or a T cell subset sorted from them (not recorded which). The receptor source for this set is a man younger than 35 who had mild COVID-19 (a few samples of this study predate the infection). Cell type and time point are not known.

This clonotype was observed a handful of times. V is TRBV19 and J is TRBJ1-5; D unresolved. CDR3 size: 14 residues. Trimming pared 7 bases from V and 2 bases from J, leaving 12 bases between. In germline, CDR1 is LNHDA, CDR2 SQIVND (reference sequence). As DNA, the CDR3 is TGTGCCAGTACAAGTGGGCCCGGCAATCAGCCCCAGCATTTT. This gives the protein CASTSGPGNQPQHF.

The rearrangement links TRBV24-1 to TRBJ2-3, with TRBD2 identical over 11 bases. After removal of 5 bases from V and 0 bases from J, the junction contained 12 bases not matched to a gene. The CDR3 sequence is 19 residues long. Germline assignment: CDR1 KGHDR and CDR2 SFDVKD. CDR3 DNA: TGTGCCACCAGTGGAGCGCCCGGGACTAGCGGAGCTAGCACAGATACGCAGTATTTT. As protein: CATSGAPGTSGASTDTQYF.

J is TRBJ2-7 and V is TRBV4-1; 12 bases are a match to TRBD1. From germline, CDR1 is MGHRA and CDR2 YSYEKL. This CDR3 comprises 15 residues. V gave up 5 bases and J gave up 2 bases; unmatched junction bases: 4. The CDR3 DNA reads TGCGCCAGCAGCTTCGGGACAGGGGGCACCTACGAGCAGTACGTC. Protein: CASSFGTGGTYEQYV.

The rearrangement joins TRBV7-3 to TRBJ1-1; 7 nucleotides match TRBD1. CDR3 length: 15 residues. The germline CDR1 and CDR2 sequences are SGHTA and FQGTGA. V lost 5 bases, J lost 1 base, and 7 bases stayed unmatched. CDR3 nucleotides: TGTGCCAGCAGCCGGGACAGATCGAGGAACACTGAAGCTTTCTTT. Translation: CASSRDRSRNTEAFF.

This chain links TRBV7-9 with TRBJ2-3; TRBD1 matches 10 bases. Germline V gives CDR1 SEHNR, CDR2 FQNEAQ (reference sequence). This CDR3 is built from 16 residues. The J segment lost 3 bases and the V segment lost 6 bases, leaving 9 bases of the junction unmatched. CDR3 sequence (DNA): TGTGCCAGCAGAAGAGACAGGGGGCAAGGGACAGATACGCAGTATTTT. This sequence encodes CASRRDRGQGTDTQYF.

The V and J genes are TRBV15 and TRBJ2-1, with D perhaps given as TRBD1 or TRBD2 (5 bases each). V lost 0 bases and J 6 bases, leaving 9 bases between the germline ends. The V gene's germline CDR1 is LNHNV and CDR2 YYDKDF (reference sequence). The CDR3 length is 14 residues. CDR3 loop: CATSREGVGNEQFF. Written as DNA, the CDR3 is TGTGCCACCAGCAGAGAGGGGGTCGGCAATGAGCAGTTCTTC.

The chain links TRBV24-1 to TRBJ2-5; the match to TRBD2 covers 14 bases. Germline lookup yields CDR1 KGHDR and CDR2 SFDVKD. V lost 9 bases to trimming and J lost 5 bases; unmatched junction nucleotides: 7. The CDR3 extends over 15 amino acids. The CDR3 region has the DNA TGTGCCACCGAAGGGACTAGCGGGGGCCGGGAGACCCAGTACTTC. This codes for CATEGTSGGRETQYF.

This clonotype showed up many times. The J gene is TRBJ2-5, the V gene TRBV2; TRBD2 agrees at 9 bases. Germline V CDR1 and CDR2: SNHLY, FYNNEI. The CDR3 sequence is 15 residues long. Trimming took 4 bases from V and 2 from J; bases not matched to a gene: 5. The CDR3 nucleotides read TGTGCCAGCAGTGGGGGTAGCGGGGGACAAGAGACCCAGTACTTC. Amino acids: CASSGGSGGQETQYF.

The gene calls are TRBV28 and TRBJ1-2, with 7 bases lining up with TRBD1. CDR3 size: 14 residues. Germline trimming cut 6 bases from V and 5 bases from J; bases unmatched to any gene: 9. Germline-derived CDR1 and CDR2 are MDHEN and SYDVKM. CDR3 in DNA: TGTGCCAGCAGAAGACCCGGGACAGAGTATGGCTACACCTTC. Translating it yields CASRRPGTEYGYTF.

J is TRBJ2-1 and V is TRBV7-2, with D uncertain. V lost 7 bases, J lost 3 bases, and 13 bases lay in between. CDR3 size: 14 residues. The germline V gene encodes CDR1 SGHTA and CDR2 FQGNSA. In DNA form, the CDR3 reads TGTGCCAGCACCCTTTCCGGCAGCTACAATGAGCAGTTCTTC. Encoded protein: CASTLSGSYNEQFF. Combining the CDR3 with reference TRBV7-2 and TRBJ2-1 gives the whole variable domain GAGVSQSPSNKVTEKGKDVELRCDPISGHTALYWYRQSLGQGLEFLIYFQGNSAPDKSGLPSDRFSAERTGGSVSTLTIQRTQQEDSAVYLCASTLSGSYNEQFFGPGTRLTVL.

This chain joins TRBV9 and TRBJ1-1; D remains ambiguous. The ends were cut back, 0 bases at V and 4 bases at J, with 10 bases in the middle. The CDR3 length is 14 residues. The germline V gene encodes CDR1 SGDLS and CDR2 YYNGEE. CDR3 residues: CASSVESGGTEAFF. CDR3 nucleotide sequence: TGTGCCAGCAGCGTAGAATCGGGTGGCACTGAAGCTTTCTTT.

This clonotype has more than one count but fewer than ten. The chain carries TRBV12-3 or TRBV12-4 and TRBJ2-1; 7 bases match TRBD1. Unmatched junction bases numbered 7, after V lost 1 base and J lost 4 bases. The CDR3 loop spans 16 amino acids. CDR3: CASSLGRDSRYNEQFF. CDR3 coding DNA: TGTGCCAGCAGTTTAGGCCGGGACAGTAGGTACAATGAGCAGTTCTTC.

The chain carries TRBV5-1 and TRBJ2-1; D possibly corresponds to TRBD2 (6 bases). V lost 4 bases to trimming and J lost 4 bases, with 12 bases between them. This CDR3 is built from 14 residues. Per the germline V gene, CDR1 is SGHRS and CDR2 is YFSETQ. CDR3 sequence reads: CASSPGTYYNEQFF. The CDR3 bases are TGCGCCAGCAGCCCCGGGACTTATTACAATGAGCAGTTCTTC.

This clonotype was detected only a few times. DNA for the CDR3: TGCGCCAGCAGCTTGGTTAGCGGGACAGGCAACTATGGCTACACCTTC. Amino acid sequence: CASSLVSGTGNYGYTF. V usage is TRBV5-1 and J usage is TRBJ1-2; 8 bases match TRBD1. With V trimmed by 0 bases and J by 2 bases, 6 bases remained unmatched. This CDR3 has 16 residues. The germline V gene has CDR1 SGHRS and CDR2 YFSETQ. The variable domain in full, with the rest retrieved from reference TRBV5-1 and TRBJ1-2, is KAGVTQTPRYLIKTRGQQVTLSCSPISGHRSVSWYQQTPGQGLQFLFEYFSETQRNKGNFPGRFSGRQFSNSRSEMNVSTLELGDSALYLCASSLVSGTGNYGYTFGSGTRLTVV.

This clonotype was picked up a small number of times. The V and J genes are TRBV7-8 and TRBJ2-5, with a possible D match to TRBD1 (6 bases). CDR1 and CDR2 (germline): SGHVS, FQNEAQ. This CDR3 is 16 amino acids long. Deletions cut 1 base from V and 2 bases from J, with 14 bases between. CDR3 protein: CASSLGGTRVQETQYF. The CDR3, as DNA: TGTGCCAGCAGCTTAGGTGGGACACGCGTACAAGAGACCCAGTACTTC.

This clonotype was observed a few times. This rearrangement joins TRBV29-1 to TRBJ2-1; maybe TRBD2 (6 bases). The CDR3 runs to 11 residues. Looked up from germline, CDR1 is SQVTM and CDR2 is ANQGSEA. Trimming left V 7 bases short and J 13 bases short, with 17 bases between. The CDR3 nucleotides read TGCAGCGGCGGACCGCGCGGGGCCCAGTTCTTC. Translating it yields CSGGPRGAQFF.

This clonotype was seen at least ten times. The chain uses TRBV4-1 and TRBJ2-7, with D perhaps matching TRBD2 (6 bases). The CDR3 sequence is 14 residues long. V lost 1 base and J 5 bases, leaving 12 bases between the germline ends. CDR1 is MGHRA, CDR2 YSYEKL, per germline. CDR3 amino acids: CASSQGGGLDEQYF. CDR3 nucleotides: TGCGCCAGCAGCCAAGGTGGAGGGTTGGACGAGCAGTACTTC.

This clonotype occurred many times. V gene TRBV6-1 combines with J gene TRBJ1-2; possibly TRBD1 for D (5 bases). Germline V lookup: CDR1 MNHNS, CDR2 SASEGT. The CDR3 runs to 14 residues. V was cut by 5 bases and J by 3 bases, with 13 bases left in between. The CDR3 DNA reads as TGTGCCAGCAGTAGCCAGGGCAGCTACTATGGCTACACCTTC. Encoded protein: CASSSQGSYYGYTF.

The chain recombines TRBV7-3 with TRBJ2-5; 8 bases are a match to TRBD1. V lost 3 bases, J lost 5 bases, and 11 bases stayed unmatched. This CDR3 comprises 16 residues. Germline assignment: CDR1 SGHTA and CDR2 FQGTGA. CDR3 loop: CASSFDGDRRRETQYF. The CDR3 nucleotides read TGTGCCAGCAGCTTCGACGGGGACAGGCGTAGGGAGACCCAGTACTTC.

The chain recombines TRBV18 with TRBJ1-5; D is unclear. Germline V gives CDR1 KGHSH, CDR2 LQKENI. The CDR3 extends over 12 amino acids. Trimming removed 4 bases from V and 9 bases from J, with 10 bases in between. This chain's CDR3 is CASSLDTGPQHF. The DNA of the CDR3 is TGTGCCAGCTCACTCGACACGGGGCCCCAGCATTTT. The complete variable domain, with remaining parts taken from reference TRBV18 and TRBJ1-5, reads NAGVMQNPRHLVRRRGQEARLRCSPMKGHSHVYWYRQLPEEGLKFMVYLQKENIIDESGMPKERFSAEFPKEGPSILRIQQVVRGDSAAYFCASSLDTGPQHFGDGTRLSIL.

V usage is TRBV7-2 and J usage is TRBJ2-5; D may be TRBD2 (5 bases). CDR3 length: 13 amino acids. CDR1 SGHTA and CDR2 FQGNSA come from the germline V gene. V gave up 3 bases and J gave up 7 bases, with 12 bases separating them. The CDR3 DNA sequence: TGTGCCAGCAGCTTTGACTACCCGACGACCCAGTACTTC. Translated, it gives CASSFDYPTTQYF.

This clonotype was picked up a small number of times. The V gene is TRBV5-1, the J gene TRBJ2-2; 11 nucleotides line up with TRBD2. Looked up from germline, CDR1 is SGHRS and CDR2 is YFSETQ. V gave up 0 bases and J gave up 6 bases; unmatched junction bases: 1. The CDR3 extends over 15 amino acids. The CDR3 spells CASSLVGLAAGELFF. The CDR3 DNA reads TGCGCCAGCAGCTTGGTGGGACTAGCGGCCGGGGAGCTGTTTTTT. Full variable domain (remainder filled in from reference TRBV5-1 and TRBJ2-2): KAGVTQTPRYLIKTRGQQVTLSCSPISGHRSVSWYQQTPGQGLQFLFEYFSETQRNKGNFPGRFSGRQFSNSRSEMNVSTLELGDSALYLCASSLVGLAAGELFFGEGSRLTVL.

The chain uses TRBV20-1 and TRBJ2-1; 13 nucleotides match TRBD2. CDR1 DFQATT and CDR2 SNEGSKA come from the germline V gene (reference sequence). V lost 5 bases to trimming and J lost 9 bases; unmatched junction nucleotides: 10. The CDR3 loop spans 15 amino acids. CDR3 coding DNA: TGCAGTGCTCGCCGACTAGCGGGGGGCCTGAGTGAGCAGTTCTTC. This gives the protein CSARRLAGGLSEQFF.

This clonotype showed up just a few times. The chain joins TRBV29-1 to TRBJ2-1; TRBD2 might be the D (5 bases). V was pared by 5 bases and J by 8 bases, with 16 bases between. Germline-derived CDR1 and CDR2 are SQVTM and ANQGSEA. The CDR3 sequence is 13 residues long. CDR3 nucleotide sequence: TGCAGCGTTAGGTCTGGCGGGTCGGATGAGCAGTTCTTC. Protein sequence: CSVRSGGSDEQFF.

This clonotype was counted a few times. CDR3 sequence: CASSLAGREGDEQFF. The CDR3 DNA sequence: TGTGCCAGCAGCTTGGCCGGCAGGGAAGGCGATGAGCAGTTCTTC. The rearrangement uses TRBV5-4 and TRBJ2-1, with D possibly TRBD1 on 5 matching bases. The length of the CDR3 is 15 residues. Germline loops: CDR1 SGHNT, CDR2 YYREEE (reference sequence). V dropped 0 bases and J dropped 8 bases, with 15 bases sitting between them. Complete variable domain (other parts from reference TRBV5-4 and TRBJ2-1): ETGVTQSPTHLIKTRGQQVTLRCSSQSGHNTVSWYQQALGQGPQFIFQYYREEENGRGNFPPRFSGLQFPNYSSELNVNALELDDSALYLCASSLAGREGDEQFFGPGTRLTVL.

The sample holds many counts of this clonotype. The rearrangement uses TRBV4-3 and TRBJ2-2; D gene unclear. CDR1 is LGHNA, CDR2 YSLEER, per germline. The V and J ends lost 0 bases and 6 bases respectively, with 8 bases between them. This CDR3 contains 14 residues. The CDR3 is CASSQEKAPGELFF. In nucleotides, the CDR3 is TGCGCCAGCAGCCAAGAGAAGGCTCCCGGGGAGCTGTTTTTT.